By share of the sample, the clone carrying this T cell receptor (beta chain) is medium-sized. This specimen belongs to a study of radiation and T cells in renal cell carcinoma. Treatment reported: treatment-naive control, cytoreductive nephrectomy. This renal cell carcinoma was of the clear cell type. Sequenced control tumors were from about ten males and a few females, median age approximately 53. The germline V gene has CDR1 LNHDA and CDR2 SQIVND (reference sequence). V was clipped by 4 bases and J by 4 bases, with 16 bases between them. The CDR3 totals 15 residues. The method was immunoSEQ multiplex PCR; TCRdb's version includes in-frame clones alone and lacks a portion of them. The profile shows approximately 14,000 clones, roughly three fifths of them singletons.

The input for sequencing was tumor tissue, taken from a patient whose treatment was nephrectomy without radiotherapy. V gene TRBV19 combines with J gene TRBJ1-2; D remains ambiguous. This TCR was sampled from a man aged 45 to 65 with renal cell carcinoma. In DNA, the CDR3 is TGTGCCAGTAGTAGGGCGGAGAATATTTTCTATGGCTACACCTTC. This codes for CASSRAENIFYGYTF.